This T cell receptor beta chain was retrieved from a study of T-cell memory formation after mild COVID-19. Across the study: Clustering of TCRs was largely donor specific.

The V end lost 5 bases, the J end lost 5 bases, and 11 bases lay between the germline ends. CDR1 is KGHDR and CDR2 is SFDVKD in the germline V gene. The CDR3 has 13 residues. Overall study findings and caveats: Mostly located in CM and EM were contracting CD4+ clones, with contracting CD8+ clones located in EMRA. Later expanders leaned toward CD4+, whereas clones contracting from day 15 to 85 were balanced CD4/CD8.

This clonotype has only a few counts. Its antigen is not identified. Using constant-segment primers, 5'RACE produced TCR alpha and TCR beta cDNA libraries carrying sample barcodes and UMIs. From the 5' RACE reads, TCRdb called clonotypes with MiXCR, one entry per CDR3 protein. This sample yields more than 100,000 distinct CDR3 sequences, of which about 5.9% are seen a single time; 2.2% belongs to the top ten. This chain connects TRBV24-1 to TRBJ1-2; possibly TRBD1 for D (5 bases). Sequenced: PBMCs or a T cell subset sorted from them (not recorded which). The TCR sequence derives from an adult woman who had mild COVID-19 (a few samples of this study predate the infection). Cell type and time point are not known. The CDR3 bases are TGTGCCACCAGTGTATCGGAGGGGTATGGCTACACCTTC. Translated, it gives CATSVSEGYGYTF.